The TCR beta chain under discussion was sequenced for a study of breast tumors, draining lymph nodes, adjacent tissues. Notes on the study in general: Compared with basal-like, luminal-like tumors shared significantly more repertoire with nontumor tissue. Tumors had less TCR diversity than lymph nodes, more than nontumor tissue.

TCRdb processed the multiplex PCR reads anew with MiXCR; each CDR3 protein has one entry. Of about 25,000 distinct CDR3 sequences detected, approximately 20% appear once; the ten largest clones hold approximately 13%. Regarding this clonotype: The antigen is unknown. With a much larger clone just one base away, this may be a read error.

CDR1 and CDR2 from the germline V gene are GTSNPN and SVGIG (reference sequence). This CDR3 has 13 residues. The V end was cut by 3 bases, the J end by 4 bases, with 12 bases between. This receptor was obtained from a female donor with breast cancer. Some clones in this sample may be carry-over from other donors' samples. Sequencing input: breast tumor tissue. The chain uses TRBV30 and TRBJ1-2; weak D call: TRBD1 (5 bases). This chain's CDR3 is CAWRGAGTYGYTF. CDR3 in DNA: TGTGCCTGGAGAGGGGCAGGGACCTATGGCTACACCTTC.